These 20 T cell receptor beta chains share one sample of origin, sequenced in a study of cytomegalovirus exposure and HLA in healthy donors. The PCR employed 60 Vbeta primers together with 13 Jbeta primers. Clones were read by immunoSEQ multiplex PCR, and TCRdb kept only the in-frame ones, dropping some. Among some 200,000 clones listed, 75% to 85% were seen once. The source material was PBMCs. The source of these receptors is an older woman in good health and CMV-seropositive.

This chain uses TRBV6-5 with TRBJ2-3, with 7 bases aligning to TRBD1. Per the germline V gene, CDR1 is MNHEY and CDR2 is SVGAGI. The CDR3 contains 15 residues. V lost 5 bases and J lost 1; bases outside the gene matches: 6. The CDR3 bases are TGTGCCAGCAGTCCAACAACAGGGGGCACAGATACGCAGTATTTT. Residues: CASSPTTGGTDTQYF.

This chain connects TRBV30 to TRBJ1-5; tentatively, D is TRBD1 (5 bases). V lost 4 bases and J 9 bases, leaving 13 bases between the germline ends. The CDR3 sequence is 12 residues long. From germline, CDR1 is GTSNPN and CDR2 SVGIG (reference sequence). The CDR3, as DNA: TGTGCCTGGAATCCCGGGCAGGGGCCCCAGCATTTT. This gives the protein CAWNPGQGPQHF. Variable domain in full (rest from reference TRBV30 and TRBJ1-5): SQTIHQWPATLVQPVGSPLSLECTVEGTSNPNLYWYRQAAGRGLQLLFYSVGIGQISSEVPQNLSASRPQDRQFILSSKKLLLSDSGFYLCAWNPGQGPQHFGDGTRLSIL.

This chain joins TRBV7-2 and TRBJ2-1; D not certain. Trimming removed 5 bases from V and 5 bases from J, with 10 bases in between. Germline CDR1 and CDR2: SGHTA and FQGNSA. This CDR3 spans 13 amino acids. CDR3 amino acids: CASSPRSDNEQFF. Written as DNA, the CDR3 is TGTGCCAGCAGCCCACGGTCGGACAATGAGCAGTTCTTC.

The J gene is TRBJ1-5, the V gene TRBV6-5; weak D call: TRBD1 (5 bases). Germline V gene data show CDR1 as MNHEY and CDR2 as SVGAGI. The CDR3 spans 14 residues. Trimming pared 2 bases from V and 7 bases from J, leaving 12 bases between. DNA of the CDR3: TGTGCCAGCAGTTACCTCCAGGGCCGACAGCCCCAGCATTTT. Its protein is CASSYLQGRQPQHF.

The CDR3 loop is CASRRQGTGNTIYF. CDR3 nucleotides: TGTGCCAGCAGGCGACAGGGCACTGGAAACACCATATATTTT. V usage is TRBV6-6 and J usage is TRBJ1-3, with TRBD1 identical over 7 bases. The CDR3 length is 14 residues. V gave up 6 bases and J gave up 2 bases; unmatched junction bases: 4. Per germline, CDR1 MNHNY and CDR2 SVGAGI (reference sequence).

The rearrangement links TRBV27 to TRBJ2-1, with TRBD2 identical over 11 bases. This CDR3 is 15 amino acids long. CDR1 is MNHEY and CDR2 is SMNVEV in the germline V gene (reference sequence). V was pared by 6 bases and J by 7 bases, with 8 bases of the junction left unmatched. The DNA of the CDR3 is TGTGCCAGCAGATCCGGGACTAGCGGACTAAATGAGCAGTTCTTC. Amino acid sequence: CASRSGTSGLNEQFF.

The chain employs TRBV5-1 and TRBJ2-3; 11 bases are a match to TRBD2. This CDR3 region has 14 residues. CDR1 and CDR2 from the germline V gene are SGHRS and YFSETQ. DNA for the CDR3: TGCGCTACTACGACTAGCGGGACCCCAGATACGCAGTATTTT. Translated, it gives CATTTSGTPDTQYF.

The chain uses TRBV27 and TRBJ1-1; perhaps TRBD1 as D (6 bases). Germline CDR1 and CDR2: MNHEY and SMNVEV (reference sequence). Trimming cost V 4 bases and J 0 bases, with 9 bases left between them. This CDR3 has 14 residues. This CDR3 is CASSSDSLNTEAFF. The CDR3 bases are TGTGCCAGCAGTTCGGACAGCTTGAACACTGAAGCTTTCTTT.

This clone was observed a few times. The chain links TRBV25-1 to TRBJ2-3; D uncertain. V was shortened by 6 bases and J by 0 bases, with 7 bases between the two germline ends. Germline V lookup: CDR1 MGHDK, CDR2 SYGVNS. This CDR3 region has 13 residues. The CDR3 sequence is CASSRMSTDTQYF. The CDR3 DNA sequence: TGTGCCAGCAGCCGTATGAGCACAGATACGCAGTATTTT.

This clone occurred a few times. The CDR3 DNA sequence: TGTGCCAGCAGTCCCCGAGGACAGGGAAATTCACCCCTCCACTTT. Protein product: CASSPRGQGNSPLHF. This chain connects TRBV25-1 to TRBJ1-6; 8 positions agree with TRBD1. The J segment lost 7 bases and the V segment lost 5 bases, leaving 7 bases of the junction unmatched. Germline CDR1 MGHDK, CDR2 SYGVNS. This CDR3 has 15 amino acids.

This sequence joins TRBV15 and TRBJ2-3; 10 bases line up with TRBD1. V shed 1 base and J 0 bases; nucleotides not matched to a gene: 13. Per the germline V gene, CDR1 is LNHNV and CDR2 is YYDKDF (reference sequence). The CDR3 is made up of 20 amino acids. CDR3 in amino acids: CATSRGTGGYGAGSTDTQYF. The CDR3 coding sequence is TGTGCCACCAGCAGAGGGACAGGGGGATACGGAGCGGGGAGCACAGATACGCAGTATTTT.

The CDR3 protein is CASSITGGAGEGRETQYF. The CDR3 bases are TGTGCCTCTAGTATTACCGGCGGGGCGGGAGAAGGAAGGGAGACCCAGTACTTC. This chain uses TRBV10-3 with TRBJ2-5; 7 bases match TRBD2. V was pared by 11 bases and J by 5 bases, with 26 bases of the junction left unmatched. The CDR3 loop spans 18 amino acids. Germline CDR1 and CDR2: ENHRY and SYGVKD.

DNA of the CDR3: TGTGCCAGCAGTGAATCTCAGGACAGTACCACCGGGGAGCTGTTTTTT. Amino acids: CASSESQDSTTGELFF. The gene calls are TRBV25-1 and TRBJ2-2, with D possibly being TRBD1 (6 bases). The length of the CDR3 is 16 residues. Trimming removed 1 base from V and 4 bases from J, with 13 bases in between. From germline, CDR1 is MGHDK and CDR2 SYGVNS.

V is TRBV13 and J is TRBJ2-1, with D tentatively TRBD1 (7 bases). The CDR3 runs 14 residues. The V gene's germline CDR1 is PRHDT and CDR2 FYEKMQ (reference sequence). Trimming took off 6 bases at V and 4 bases at J, with 13 bases between the two ends. The DNA for the CDR3 is TGTGCCAGCAGGGTCAGGGGGACTTACAATGAGCAGTTCTTC. Encoded protein: CASRVRGTYNEQFF.

This chain links TRBV5-4 with TRBJ1-1; possibly TRBD1 for D (5 bases). The V end was cut by 1 base, the J end by 4 bases, with 17 bases between. CDR3 length: 16 residues. Germline CDR1 and CDR2: SGHNT and YYREEE (reference sequence). CDR3 DNA: TGTGCCAGCAGCTTGAGTGGTATGGGCGGGGGCACTGAAGCTTTCTTT. It translates to CASSLSGMGGGTEAFF.

The chain is built from TRBV7-2 and TRBJ2-5, with D possibly TRBD2 on 6 matching bases. This CDR3 has 16 residues. From germline, CDR1 is SGHTA and CDR2 FQGNSA. Trimming stripped 5 bases from V and 5 bases from J, with 21 bases between. The CDR3 DNA reads TGTGCCAGCAGCCCTCAGGTGACTAGATTGATGGAGACCCAGTACTTC. This sequence encodes CASSPQVTRLMETQYF.

The CDR3 loop reads CASSSGQVASYEQYF. The DNA for the CDR3 is TGTGCCAGCAGTTCGGGACAGGTAGCGTCCTACGAGCAGTACTTC. The genes are TRBV28 and TRBJ2-7; 8 bases match TRBD1. Germline values: CDR1 MDHEN, CDR2 SYDVKM. CDR3 size: 15 residues. V was clipped by 4 bases and J by 1 base; unmatched bases: 6.

This rearrangement joins TRBV25-1 to TRBJ1-2; tentative D call: TRBD1 (5 bases). V was trimmed by 3 bases and J by 4 bases, leaving 6 bases between them. The CDR3 is 12 amino acids. Per germline, CDR1 MGHDK and CDR2 SYGVNS. The CDR3 DNA is TGTGCCAGCAGTGATCAGGGCTATGGCTACACCTTC. It encodes CASSDQGYGYTF.

This chain connects TRBV6-5 to TRBJ1-5, with D unclear. The germline CDR1 and CDR2 sequences are MNHEY and SVGAGI. CDR3 length equals 13 residues. Between the trimmed V and J ends, which lost 5 bases and 6 bases, there was a span of 11 bases. DNA of the CDR3: TGTGCCAGCAGTCCCGGTAGAGGTCAGCCCCAGCATTTT. This encodes CASSPGRGQPQHF.

CDR3 sequence (DNA): TGTGCCAGCAGCTACCTCTCAGGGTCAGATACGCAGTATTTT. Translated: CASSYLSGSDTQYF. V usage is TRBV5-4 and J usage is TRBJ2-3; perhaps TRBD1 as D (5 bases). The CDR3 has 14 residues. The V end lost 3 bases, the J end lost 4 bases, and 12 bases lay between the germline ends. Looked up from germline, CDR1 is SGHNT and CDR2 is YYREEE (reference sequence).